What follows describes a single T cell receptor (beta chain). Which antigen it targets is not known. Per-nucleotide qualities are absent, and no much larger clonotype sits a single base away. This entry belongs to a study of OX40 agonist ivuxolimab in advanced cancers. Context from the whole study: Ivuxolimab was an agonistic, fully human IgG2 monoclonal antibody directed against OX40 (CD134), a costimulatory receptor. Intravenous ivuxolimab was administered to patients every 2 weeks at six dose levels: 0.01, 0.1, 0.3, 1.5, 3 and 10 mg/kg. Of the roughly 52 dose-escalation patients, hepatocellular carcinoma was present in about 20, melanoma in roughly 15, renal cell carcinoma in 9 and head and neck cancer in 9. In the dose-escalation cohort, more than 75% of patients were male, and the mean age was around 60 years, with a range of roughly 20 to 85. Prior anti-PD-1, anti-PD-L1 or anti-CTLA-4 therapy was permitted, and checkpoint inhibitors had been received by roughly two fifths of dose-escalation patients. Partial responses occurred in three dose-escalation patients, of whom one had hepatocellular carcinoma and two had cutaneous melanoma. Peripheral TCRbeta sequencing aimed to test whether ivuxolimab altered TCR sequence diversity and caused clonal T-cell expansion. The paper describes the monotherapy dose-escalation part (N ≈ 49 patients) of the phase I trial of ivuxolimab.

The CDR3 sequence holds 15 residues, the cysteine and phenylalanine included. Only the CDR3 region is kept as DNA, spanning 45 bases read in frame from base 1. Ends trimmed: V by 4 bases, J by 4 bases; bases unmatched to a gene: 4. Based on the germline V gene, the CDR1 and CDR2 sequences are MGHRA and YSYEKL. For sequencing of the TCRbeta CDR3 region, genomic DNA was extracted from the sorted cells. The immunoSEQ Assay was used for sequencing of TCRbeta CDR3 regions. The immuneACCESS repertoire file appears here via TCRdb, limited to in-frame rearrangements. These files lack a portion of the clones; in checked studies, under half of the deficit traces to unresolved V genes, and the cause of the others is not known. In this sample the table shows 74,000 or so clones, more than 75% of which occur a single time. Around 2% of the sample goes to the ten largest clones. What the authors observed across the whole study: After ivuxolimab, more expanded clones were found on average in CD8+ T cells than in CD4+ T cells. In partial responders in the 0.1-3.0 mg/kg groups, normalized peripheral clonal expansion was found to be among the lowest, especially among CD8+ T cells. Low levels of normalized T-cell clonal expansion were also seen in some nonresponding patients. At doses from 0.1 to 3.0 mg/kg, clonal expansion was seen in both CD4+ and CD8+ blood T cells between baseline and week 6. The antigen specificity of the peripheral T cells that underwent clonal expansion was not determined.

The trial excluded patients who had a history of autoimmune disease or were on systemic immunosuppression. Peripheral blood for TCR sequencing was collected from all dose cohorts at baseline, on cycle 4 day 1, and on cycle 7 day 1. The samples were drawn from a first-in-human, open-label, multicenter phase I dose-escalation trial of ivuxolimab. The trial enrolled adults with locally advanced or metastatic head and neck squamous cell, hepatocellular, melanoma or renal cell carcinoma. Before TCR sequencing, CD4+ T cells and CD8+ T cells from peripheral blood were sorted into separate populations. The starting material was CD4+ or CD8+ T cells sorted from blood, obtained in a trial of the OX40 agonist ivuxolimab. The clonotype comes from an adult with an advanced solid tumor such as melanoma, head and neck, liver or kidney cancer. In this chain, TRBV4-1 is recombined with TRBJ1-5, with TRBD1 identical over 10 junction bases. Here the CDR3 is given as CASSPGQGGNQPQHF. Here is the DNA: TGCGCCAGCAGCCCTGGACAGGGGGGAAATCAGCCCCAGCATTTT.